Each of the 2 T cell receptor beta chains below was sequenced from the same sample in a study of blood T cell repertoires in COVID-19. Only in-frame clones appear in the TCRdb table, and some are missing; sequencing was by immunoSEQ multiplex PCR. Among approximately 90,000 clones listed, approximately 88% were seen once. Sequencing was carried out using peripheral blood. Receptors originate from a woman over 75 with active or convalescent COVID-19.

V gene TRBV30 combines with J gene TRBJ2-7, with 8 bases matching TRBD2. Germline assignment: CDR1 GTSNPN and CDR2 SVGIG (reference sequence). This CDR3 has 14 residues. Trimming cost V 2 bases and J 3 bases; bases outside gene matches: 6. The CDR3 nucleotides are TGTGCCTGGAGTTTAGGACTAGCTGTCTACGAGCAGTACTTC. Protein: CAWSLGLAVYEQYF.

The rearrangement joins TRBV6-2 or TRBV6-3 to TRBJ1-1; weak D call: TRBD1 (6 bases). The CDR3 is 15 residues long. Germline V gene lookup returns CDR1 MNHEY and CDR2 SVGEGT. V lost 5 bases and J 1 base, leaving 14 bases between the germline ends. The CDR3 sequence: CASSKWTDANTEAFF. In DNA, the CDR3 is TGTGCCAGCAGTAAATGGACAGACGCGAACACTGAAGCTTTCTTT.